These T cell receptor beta chains were read from a single sample in a study of tumor-infiltrating lymphocytes in localized non-small cell lung cancer. Sequenced by immunoSEQ multiplex PCR; TCRdb stores in-frame clones only, minus some. The data hold 9,500 to 15,000 clones, with 80% observed a single time. The sequenced material came from lung tumor tissue. The source is a human donor with non-small cell lung cancer. Each CDR3 is given with its conserved first and last residue. A D gene is named only where the DNA matches it firmly. Size is omitted from some rows. Given values are once, few, many or a class for expanded clones.

d_call	v_call	clone_size	j_call	cdr3_nt	cdr3_aa
NA	TRBV29-1	NA	TRBJ2-6	TGCAGCGTTGATGTGGGAACGGGGGCCAACGTCCTGACTTTC	CSVDVGTGANVLTF
NA	TRBV10-3	NA	TRBJ2-3	TGTGCCATCAGTGAGTCGCTGGGGGGCCTAGGTACGCAGTATTTT	CAISESLGGLGTQYF
NA	TRBV27	once	TRBJ2-3	TGTGCCAGCAGTCTTACCCGTTGGCAAGATACGCAGTATTTT	CASSLTRWQDTQYF
TRBD2	TRBV5-4	medium-sized	TRBJ2-5	TGTGCCAGCAGTCCTCGGACTAGCGGGGGGTGGGAGACCCAGTACTTC	CASSPRTSGGWETQYF
NA	TRBV7-9	NA	TRBJ1-1	TGTGCCAGCAGCTCCTTTGGGAGGGTGGGGGACACTGAAGCTTTCTTT	CASSSFGRVGDTEAFF
NA	TRBV7-9	once	TRBJ2-7	TGTGCCAGCAGCTCTCAAGGGTACGAGCAGTACTTC	CASSSQGYEQYF
NA	TRBV6-5	NA	TRBJ2-1	TGTGCCAGCAGTTACAACGGGGCGGGTGAGCAGTTCTTC	CASSYNGAGEQFF
TRBD2	TRBV7-2	NA	TRBJ2-3	TGTGCCAGCAACGTAGCGGGGGGGGCCGGGTATACGCAGTATTTT	CASNVAGGAGYTQYF
TRBD2	TRBV11-3	NA	TRBJ2-1	TGTGCCAGCAGCTTAGGACTTAGCGGGGTTTACAATGAGCAGTTCTTC	CASSLGLSGVYNEQFF
TRBD1	TRBV7-9	NA	TRBJ1-4	TGTGCCAGCAGCCCGGGGACAGGGGCAACTAATGAAAAACTGTTTTTT	CASSPGTGATNEKLFF
TRBD1	TRBV9	NA	TRBJ1-1	TGTGCCAGCAGCGCCCGGGACAGCTTCTCGCCTGAAGCTTTCTTT	CASSARDSFSPEAFF
TRBD1	TRBV5-4	NA	TRBJ2-5	TGTGCCAGCAGCTCCCGGGACAGGGATGTGACCCAGTACTTC	CASSSRDRDVTQYF
TRBD1	TRBV27	NA	TRBJ2-1	TGTGCCAGCGGGACAGGGGGCTTCAATGAGCAGTTCTTC	CASGTGGFNEQFF
TRBD2	TRBV4-2	NA	TRBJ2-3	TGTGCCAGCAGCCAACACCAGACTAGCGGGGGGCGGGATACGCAGTATTTT	CASSQHQTSGGRDTQYF
NA	TRBV4-3	NA	TRBJ1-1	TGCGCCAGCAGCCCCTCCCCGGACACCACCTTGAACACTGAAGCTTTCTTT	CASSPSPDTTLNTEAFF
NA	TRBV5-4	NA	TRBJ2-7	TGTGCCAGCAGCTTGGATAATGGGATCTACGAGCAGTACTTC	CASSLDNGIYEQYF
NA	TRBV11-2	NA	TRBJ1-6	TGTGCCAGCAGCCTACTAGGCAGAGATAATTCACCCCTCCACTTT	CASSLLGRDNSPLHF
NA	TRBV21-1	NA	TRBJ1-1	TGTGCCAGCAGCAAAGAAGACAGTAAAAACACTGAAGCTTTCTTT	CASSKEDSKNTEAFF
NA	TRBV7-9	NA	TRBJ1-3	TGTGCCAGCAGTTTTAGCCAGTCCACCTCTGGAAACACCATATATTTT	CASSFSQSTSGNTIYF
NA	TRBV13	medium-sized	TRBJ1-1	TGTGCCAGCAGCTTTGACACTGAAGCTTTCTTT	CASSFDTEAFF
NA	TRBV29-1	once	TRBJ1-5	TGCAGCGTTGGGGGCCAGGATCAGCCCCAGCATTTT	CSVGGQDQPQHF
TRBD1	TRBV2	once	TRBJ2-2	TGTGCCAGCAGTCCGGACAGGGGGCGCCCCGGGGAGCTGTTTTTT	CASSPDRGRPGELFF
NA	TRBV4-2	NA	TRBJ2-1	TGTGCCAGCAGCCAAGAAGGTGCCTCGTTCAATGAGCAGTTCTTC	CASSQEGASFNEQFF
TRBD1	TRBV29-1	NA	TRBJ1-2	TGCAGCGTCACGGACAGGGTCCCTCGGGGCTACACCTTC	CSVTDRVPRGYTF
NA	TRBV11-2	NA	TRBJ2-1	TGTGCCAGCAGCGGTGGGGCAAGTGGGCTAGACCCCTACAATGAGCAGTTCTTC	CASSGGASGLDPYNEQFF